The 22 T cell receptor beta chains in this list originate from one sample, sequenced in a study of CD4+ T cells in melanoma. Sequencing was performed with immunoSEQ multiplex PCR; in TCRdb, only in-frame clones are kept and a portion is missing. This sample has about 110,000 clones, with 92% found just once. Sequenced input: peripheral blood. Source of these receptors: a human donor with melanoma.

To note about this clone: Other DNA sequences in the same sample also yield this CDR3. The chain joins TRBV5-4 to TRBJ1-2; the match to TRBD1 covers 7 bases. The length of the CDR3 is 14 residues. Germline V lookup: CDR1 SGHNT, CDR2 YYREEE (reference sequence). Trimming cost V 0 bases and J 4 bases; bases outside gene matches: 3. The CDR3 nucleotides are TGTGCCAGCAGCTTGGGAGGGGGCATCTATGGCTACACCTTC. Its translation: CASSLGGGIYGYTF.

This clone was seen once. The chain's CDR3 is CATSRDRNAYEQYF. In DNA, the CDR3 is TGTGCCACCTCACGGGACAGGAACGCCTACGAGCAGTACTTC. The V call is TRBV6-5, the J call TRBJ2-7; the match to TRBD1 covers 8 bases. The CDR3 runs to 14 residues. V trimming: 10 bases; J trimming: 2 bases; junction bases outside the gene matches: 10. CDR1 MNHEY and CDR2 SVGAGI come from the germline V gene.

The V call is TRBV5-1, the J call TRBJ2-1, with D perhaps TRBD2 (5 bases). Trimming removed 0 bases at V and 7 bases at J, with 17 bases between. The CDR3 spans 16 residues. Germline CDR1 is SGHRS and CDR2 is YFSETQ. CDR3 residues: CASSLVLQWPGNEQFF. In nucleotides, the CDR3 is TGCGCCAGCAGCTTGGTACTCCAATGGCCGGGAAATGAGCAGTTCTTC.

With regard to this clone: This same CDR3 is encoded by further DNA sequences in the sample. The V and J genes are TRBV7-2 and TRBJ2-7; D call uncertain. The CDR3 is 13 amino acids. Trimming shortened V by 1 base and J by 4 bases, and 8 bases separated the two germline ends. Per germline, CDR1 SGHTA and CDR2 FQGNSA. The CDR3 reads CASSLGTEYEQYF. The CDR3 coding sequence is TGTGCCAGCAGCTTAGGGACGGAGTACGAGCAGTACTTC.

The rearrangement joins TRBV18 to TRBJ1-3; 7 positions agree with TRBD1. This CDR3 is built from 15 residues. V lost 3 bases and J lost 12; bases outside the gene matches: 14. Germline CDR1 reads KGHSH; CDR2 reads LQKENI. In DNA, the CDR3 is TGTGCCAGCTCACCGGGACAGATACCCGTCGAAGGCATATATTTT. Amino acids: CASSPGQIPVEGIYF.

The CDR3 DNA follows: TGTGCCACCAGTTCGAGGATCGAGGGCTACACCTTC. Translating it yields CATSSRIEGYTF. V is TRBV15 and J is TRBJ1-2, with D uncertain. Trimming removed 6 bases at V and 8 bases at J, with 13 bases between. This CDR3 has 12 residues. Germline V gene lookup returns CDR1 LNHNV and CDR2 YYDKDF (reference sequence). Based on the CDR3 plus reference TRBV15 and TRBJ1-2, the full variable domain is DAMVIQNPRYQVTQFGKPVTLSCSQTLNHNVMYWYQQKSSQAPKLLFHYYDKDFNNEADTPDNFQSRRPNTSFCFLDIRSPGLGDTAMYLCATSSRIEGYTFGSGTRLTVV.

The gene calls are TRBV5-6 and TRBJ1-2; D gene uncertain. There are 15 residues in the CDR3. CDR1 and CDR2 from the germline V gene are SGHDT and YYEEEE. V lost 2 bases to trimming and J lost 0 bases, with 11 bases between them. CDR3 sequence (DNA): TGTGCCAGCAGCTTATGGGGAGGAGCTAACTATGGCTACACCTTC. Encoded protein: CASSLWGGANYGYTF. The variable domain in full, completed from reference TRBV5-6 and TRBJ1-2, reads DAGVTQSPTHLIKTRGQQVTLRCSPKSGHDTVSWYQQALGQGPQFIFQYYEEEERQRGNFPDRFSGHQFPNYSSELNVNALLLGDSALYLCASSLWGGANYGYTFGSGTRLTVV.

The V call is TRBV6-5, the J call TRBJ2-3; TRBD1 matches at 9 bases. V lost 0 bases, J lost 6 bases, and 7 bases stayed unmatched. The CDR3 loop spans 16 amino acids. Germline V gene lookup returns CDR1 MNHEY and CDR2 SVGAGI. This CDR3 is CASSYSSGTGPDTQYF. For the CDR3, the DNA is TGTGCCAGCAGTTACTCGAGCGGGACAGGGCCGGATACGCAGTATTTT.

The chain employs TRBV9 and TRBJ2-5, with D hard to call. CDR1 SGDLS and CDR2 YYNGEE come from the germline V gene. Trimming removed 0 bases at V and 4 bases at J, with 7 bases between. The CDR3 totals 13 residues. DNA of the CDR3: TGTGCCAGCAGCGTAGCTCTGGGAGAGACCCAGTACTTC. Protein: CASSVALGETQYF. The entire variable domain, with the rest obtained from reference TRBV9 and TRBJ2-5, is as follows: DSGVTQTPKHLITATGQRVTLRCSPRSGDLSVYWYQQSLDQGLQFLIQYYNGEERAKGNILERFSAQQFPDLHSELNLSSLELGDSALYFCASSVALGETQYFGPGTRLLVL.

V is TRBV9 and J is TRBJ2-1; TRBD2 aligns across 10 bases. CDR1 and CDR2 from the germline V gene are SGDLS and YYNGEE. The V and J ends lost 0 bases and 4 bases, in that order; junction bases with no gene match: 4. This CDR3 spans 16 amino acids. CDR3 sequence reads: CASSVGLAGVYNEQFF. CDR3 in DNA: TGTGCCAGCAGCGTAGGGCTAGCGGGGGTTTACAATGAGCAGTTCTTC.

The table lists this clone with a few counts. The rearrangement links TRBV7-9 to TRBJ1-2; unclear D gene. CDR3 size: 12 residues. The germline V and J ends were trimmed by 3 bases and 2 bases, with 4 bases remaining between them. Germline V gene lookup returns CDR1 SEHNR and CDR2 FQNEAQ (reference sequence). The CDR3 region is CASSLRNYGYTF. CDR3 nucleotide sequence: TGTGCCAGCAGCTTGAGGAACTATGGCTACACCTTC.

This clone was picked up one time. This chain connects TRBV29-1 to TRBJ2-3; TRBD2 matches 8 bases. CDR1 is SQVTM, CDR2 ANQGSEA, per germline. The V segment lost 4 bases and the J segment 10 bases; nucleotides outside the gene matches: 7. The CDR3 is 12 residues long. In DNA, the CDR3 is TGCAGCGTTGGGGGCGGGAGGATCGCGCAGTATTTT. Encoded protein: CSVGGGRIAQYF.

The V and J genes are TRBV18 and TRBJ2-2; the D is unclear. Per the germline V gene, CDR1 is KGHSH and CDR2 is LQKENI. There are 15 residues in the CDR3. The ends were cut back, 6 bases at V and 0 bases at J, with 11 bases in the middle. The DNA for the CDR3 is TGTGCCAGCTCCCCGCGACGTGCGAACACCGGGGAGCTGTTTTTT. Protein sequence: CASSPRRANTGELFF.

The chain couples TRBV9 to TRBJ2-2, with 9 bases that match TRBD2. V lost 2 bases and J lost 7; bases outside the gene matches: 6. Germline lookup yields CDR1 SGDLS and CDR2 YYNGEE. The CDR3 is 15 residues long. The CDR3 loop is CASSVSGTSNGELFF. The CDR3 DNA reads TGTGCCAGCAGCGTCTCCGGGACTAGCAACGGGGAGCTGTTTTTT.

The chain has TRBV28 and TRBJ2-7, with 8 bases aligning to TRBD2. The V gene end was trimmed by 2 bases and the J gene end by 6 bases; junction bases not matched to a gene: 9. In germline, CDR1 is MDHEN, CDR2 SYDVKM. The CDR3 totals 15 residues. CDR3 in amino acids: CASSLAGGPSLEQYF. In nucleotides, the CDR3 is TGTGCCAGCAGTTTAGCGGGAGGTCCCTCTCTCGAGCAGTACTTC.

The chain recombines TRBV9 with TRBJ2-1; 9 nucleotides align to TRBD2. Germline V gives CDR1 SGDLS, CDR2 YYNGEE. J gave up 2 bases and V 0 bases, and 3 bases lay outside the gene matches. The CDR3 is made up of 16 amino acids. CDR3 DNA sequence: TGTGCCAGCAGCGTAGCCGGCGGGGGGGCCTACAATGAGCAGTTCTTC. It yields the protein CASSVAGGGAYNEQFF.

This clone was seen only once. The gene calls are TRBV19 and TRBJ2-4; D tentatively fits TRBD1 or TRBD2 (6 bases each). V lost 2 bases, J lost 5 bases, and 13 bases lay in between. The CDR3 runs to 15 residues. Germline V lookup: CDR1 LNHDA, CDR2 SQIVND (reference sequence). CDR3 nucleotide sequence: TGTGCCAGTAGTATATCCGGGGGCGAGGAAAACATTCAGTACTTC. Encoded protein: CASSISGGEENIQYF.

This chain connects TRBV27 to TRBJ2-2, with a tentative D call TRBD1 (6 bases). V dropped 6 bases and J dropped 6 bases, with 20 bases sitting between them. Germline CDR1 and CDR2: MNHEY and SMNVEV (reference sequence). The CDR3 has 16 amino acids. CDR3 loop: CASRLNFYDRPGELFF. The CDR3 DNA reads TGTGCCAGCAGACTAAATTTTTACGACAGGCCCGGGGAGCTGTTTTTT.

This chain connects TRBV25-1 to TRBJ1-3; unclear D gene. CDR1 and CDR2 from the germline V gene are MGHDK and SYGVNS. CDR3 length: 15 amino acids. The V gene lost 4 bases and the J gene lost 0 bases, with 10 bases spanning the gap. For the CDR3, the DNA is TGTGCCAGCAGTGTAGGTCGATACTCTGGAAACACCATATATTTT. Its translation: CASSVGRYSGNTIYF.

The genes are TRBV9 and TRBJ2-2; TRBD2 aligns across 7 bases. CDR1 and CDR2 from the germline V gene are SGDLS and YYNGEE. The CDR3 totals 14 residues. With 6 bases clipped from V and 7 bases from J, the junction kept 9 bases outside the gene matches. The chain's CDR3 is CASTKGEGIGELFF. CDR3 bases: TGTGCCAGCACCAAAGGGGAGGGGATCGGGGAGCTGTTTTTT.

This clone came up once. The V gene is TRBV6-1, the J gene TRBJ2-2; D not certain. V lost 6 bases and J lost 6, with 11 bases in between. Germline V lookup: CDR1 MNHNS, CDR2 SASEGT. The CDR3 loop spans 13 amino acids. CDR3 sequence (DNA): TGTGCCAGCAGCACCGAGATGTCCGGGGAGCTGTTTTTT. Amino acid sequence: CASSTEMSGELFF.

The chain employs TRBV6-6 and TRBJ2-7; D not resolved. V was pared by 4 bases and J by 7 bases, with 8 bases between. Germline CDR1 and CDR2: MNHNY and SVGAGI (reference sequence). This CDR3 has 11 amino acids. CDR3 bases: TGTGCCAGCAGTTCGTTTGGGGAGCAGTACTTC. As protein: CASSSFGEQYF.